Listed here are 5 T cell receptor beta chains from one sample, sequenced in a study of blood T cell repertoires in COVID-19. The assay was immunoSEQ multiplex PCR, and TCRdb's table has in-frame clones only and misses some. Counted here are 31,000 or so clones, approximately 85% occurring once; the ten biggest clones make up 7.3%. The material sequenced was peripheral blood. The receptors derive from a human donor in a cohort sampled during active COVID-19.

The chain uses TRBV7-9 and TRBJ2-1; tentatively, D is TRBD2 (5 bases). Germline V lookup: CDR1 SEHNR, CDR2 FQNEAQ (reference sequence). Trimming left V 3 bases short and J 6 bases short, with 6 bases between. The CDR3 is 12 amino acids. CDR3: CASSFRGNEQFF. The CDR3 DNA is TGTGCCAGCAGCTTCCGGGGCAATGAGCAGTTCTTC. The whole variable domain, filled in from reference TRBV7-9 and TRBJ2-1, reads DTGVSQNPRHKITKRGQNVTFRCDPISEHNRLYWYRQTLGQGPEFLTYFQNEAQLEKSRLLSDRFSAERPKGSFSTLEIQRTEQGDSAMYLCASSFRGNEQFFGPGTRLTVL.

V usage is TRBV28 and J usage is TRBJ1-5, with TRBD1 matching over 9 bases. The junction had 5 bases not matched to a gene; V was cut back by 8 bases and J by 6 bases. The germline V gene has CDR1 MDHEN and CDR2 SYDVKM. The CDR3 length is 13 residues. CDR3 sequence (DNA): TGTGCCAGCGGGCACAGGGGGCCTCAGCCCCAGCATTTT. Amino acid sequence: CASGHRGPQPQHF.

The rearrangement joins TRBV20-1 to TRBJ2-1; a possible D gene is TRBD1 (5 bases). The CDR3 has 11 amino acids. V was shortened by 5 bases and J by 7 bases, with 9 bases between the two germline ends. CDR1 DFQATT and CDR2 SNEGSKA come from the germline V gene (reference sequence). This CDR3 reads CSAFGANEQFF. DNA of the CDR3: TGCAGTGCTTTTGGGGCGAATGAGCAGTTCTTC.

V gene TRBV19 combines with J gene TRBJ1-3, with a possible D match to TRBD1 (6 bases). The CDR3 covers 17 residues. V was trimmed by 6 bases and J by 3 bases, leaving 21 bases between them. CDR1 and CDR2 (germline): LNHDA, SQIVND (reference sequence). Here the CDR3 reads CASRPVETGRFGNTIYF. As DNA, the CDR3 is TGTGCCAGTAGGCCCGTCGAGACAGGTCGATTTGGAAACACCATATATTTT. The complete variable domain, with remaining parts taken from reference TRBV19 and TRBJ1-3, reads DGGITQSPKYLFRKEGQNVTLSCEQNLNHDAMYWYRQDPGQGLRLIYYSQIVNDFQKGDIAEGYSVSREKKESFPLTVTSAQKNPTAFYLCASRPVETGRFGNTIYFGEGSWLTVV.

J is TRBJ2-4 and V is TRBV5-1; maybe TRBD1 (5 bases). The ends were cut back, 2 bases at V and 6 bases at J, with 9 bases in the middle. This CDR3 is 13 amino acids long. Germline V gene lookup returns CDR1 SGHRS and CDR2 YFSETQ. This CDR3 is CASSFQGLNIQYF. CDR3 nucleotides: TGCGCCAGCAGCTTTCAGGGCTTAAACATTCAGTACTTC.